This T cell receptor beta chain comes out of a study of glioma-infiltrating T cells after dendritic cell vaccination. For the study at large: Treatment, given 2003 to 2012, was autologous tumor lysate-pulsed dendritic cell vaccination.

The primer mix had 60 V beta and 13 J beta primers. Produced via immunoSEQ multiplex PCR; TCRdb's table is partial and in-frame only. The sample has fewer than 75,000 clones, around 85% seen once. As regards this clone: Its antigen is undetermined.

Time point given: after dendritic cell vaccination, including at tumor progression/relapse. Study observations and caveats: Complete blood and tumor specimen sets were limited to few patients.

Unmatched junction bases numbered 3, after V lost 5 bases and J lost 2 bases. Germline CDR1 and CDR2: MNHEY and SMNVEV (reference sequence). The CDR3 spans 14 residues. Sample: blood, taken after dendritic cell vaccination. The genes are TRBV27 and TRBJ2-3, with 8 positions matching TRBD2. The clonotype was recovered from a human donor with glioblastoma. This CDR3 reads CASSRSGNTDTQYF. CDR3 in DNA: TGTGCCAGCAGTCGTAGCGGGAACACAGATACGCAGTATTTT.